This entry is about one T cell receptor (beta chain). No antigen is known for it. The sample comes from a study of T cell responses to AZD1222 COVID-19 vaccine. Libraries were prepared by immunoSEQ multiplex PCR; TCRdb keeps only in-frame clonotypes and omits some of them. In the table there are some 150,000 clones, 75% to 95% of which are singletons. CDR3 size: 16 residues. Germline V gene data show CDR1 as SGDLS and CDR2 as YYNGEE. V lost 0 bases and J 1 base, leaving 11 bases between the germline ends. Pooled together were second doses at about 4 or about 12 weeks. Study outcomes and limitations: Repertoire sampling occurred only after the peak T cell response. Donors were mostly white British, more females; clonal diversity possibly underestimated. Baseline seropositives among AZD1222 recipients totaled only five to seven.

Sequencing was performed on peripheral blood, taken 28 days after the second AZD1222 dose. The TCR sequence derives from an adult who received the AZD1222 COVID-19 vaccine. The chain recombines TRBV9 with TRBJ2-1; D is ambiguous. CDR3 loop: CASSVALGHSYNEQFF. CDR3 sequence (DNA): TGTGCCAGCAGCGTAGCTCTGGGTCATTCCTACAATGAGCAGTTCTTC.